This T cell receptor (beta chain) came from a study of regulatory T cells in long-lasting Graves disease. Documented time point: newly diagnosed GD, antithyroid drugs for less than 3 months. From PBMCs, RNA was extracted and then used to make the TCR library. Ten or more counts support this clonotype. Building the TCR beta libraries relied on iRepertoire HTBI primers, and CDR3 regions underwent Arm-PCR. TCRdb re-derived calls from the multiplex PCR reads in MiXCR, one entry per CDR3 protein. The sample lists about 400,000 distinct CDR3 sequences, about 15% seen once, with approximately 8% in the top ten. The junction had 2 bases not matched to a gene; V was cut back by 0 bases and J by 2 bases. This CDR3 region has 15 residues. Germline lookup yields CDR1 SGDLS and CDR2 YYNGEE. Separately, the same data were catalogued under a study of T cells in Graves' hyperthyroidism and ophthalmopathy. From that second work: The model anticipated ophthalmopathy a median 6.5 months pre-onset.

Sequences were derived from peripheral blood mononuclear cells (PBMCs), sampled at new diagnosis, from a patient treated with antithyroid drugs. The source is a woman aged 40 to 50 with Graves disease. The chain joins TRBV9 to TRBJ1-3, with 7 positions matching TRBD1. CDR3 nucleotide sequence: TGTGCCAGCAGCGTAGCAGGGGGTCCTGGAAACACCATATATTTT. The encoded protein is CASSVAGGPGNTIYF.